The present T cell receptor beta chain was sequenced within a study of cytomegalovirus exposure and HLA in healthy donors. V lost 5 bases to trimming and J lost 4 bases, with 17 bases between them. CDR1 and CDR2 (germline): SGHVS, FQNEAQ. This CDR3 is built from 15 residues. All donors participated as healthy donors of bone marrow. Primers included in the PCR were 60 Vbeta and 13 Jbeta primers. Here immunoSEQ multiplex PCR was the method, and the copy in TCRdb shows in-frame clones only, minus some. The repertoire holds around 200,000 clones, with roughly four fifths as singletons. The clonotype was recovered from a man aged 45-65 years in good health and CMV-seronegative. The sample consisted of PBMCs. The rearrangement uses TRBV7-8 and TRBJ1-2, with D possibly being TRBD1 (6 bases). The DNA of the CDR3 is TGTGCCAGCAGCCCCCGGGCAGGGGTAGGCTATGGCTACACCTTC. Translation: CASSPRAGVGYGYTF. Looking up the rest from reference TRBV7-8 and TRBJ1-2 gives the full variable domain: GAGVSQSPRYKVAKRGQDVALRCDPISGHVSLFWYQQALGQGPEFLTYFQNEAQLDKSGLPSDRFFAERPEGSVSTLKIQRTQQEDSAVYLCASSPRAGVGYGYTFGSGTRLTVV.